This T cell receptor (beta chain) originates from a study of T cells in Graves' hyperthyroidism and ophthalmopathy. At the level of the study: Staff took peripheral blood when the initial diagnosis was made, before any treatment began. Study conclusions and caveats: Model predictions of ophthalmopathy came a median 6.5 months before onset.

A note on this clonotype: The antigen remains unidentified.

CDR3 length equals 13 residues. V dropped 3 bases and J dropped 4 bases, with 7 bases sitting between them. There were TCR beta CDR3 regions amplified from RNA transcripts. Researchers ran a first-round RT-PCR on the TCR CDR3 using the HTBI primer set. TCRdb re-called the multiplex PCR reads through MiXCR, storing one row per CDR3 protein. The table shows nearly 600,000 distinct CDR3 sequences, with 13% to 15% occurring only once. The study left out patients who had uncontrolled infection, other autoimmune disease, pregnancy or lactation. This rearrangement joins TRBV12-3 or TRBV12-4 to TRBJ2-1; no clear D gene. The receptor's source is a woman younger than 30 with Graves' ophthalmopathy. The sequencing input was blood. The CDR3 nucleotides are TGTGCCAGCAGTTTTGTAGTTTACAATGAGCAGTTCTTC. The encoded protein is CASSFVVYNEQFF.